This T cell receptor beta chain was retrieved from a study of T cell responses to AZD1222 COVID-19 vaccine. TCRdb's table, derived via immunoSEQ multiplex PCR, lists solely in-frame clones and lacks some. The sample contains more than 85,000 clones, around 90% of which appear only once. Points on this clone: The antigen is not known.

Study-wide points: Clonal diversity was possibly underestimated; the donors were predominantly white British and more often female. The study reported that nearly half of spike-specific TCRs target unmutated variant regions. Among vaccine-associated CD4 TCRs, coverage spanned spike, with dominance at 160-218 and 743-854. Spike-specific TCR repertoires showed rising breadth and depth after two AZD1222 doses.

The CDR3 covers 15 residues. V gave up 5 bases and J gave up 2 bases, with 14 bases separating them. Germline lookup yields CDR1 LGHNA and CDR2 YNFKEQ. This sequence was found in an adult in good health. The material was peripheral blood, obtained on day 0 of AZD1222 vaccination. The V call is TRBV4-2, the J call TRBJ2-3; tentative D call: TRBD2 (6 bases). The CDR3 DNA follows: TGTGCCAGCAGCGATCGGGTAGCGGTCACAGATACGCAGTATTTT. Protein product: CASSDRVAVTDTQYF.